The next 6 T cell receptor beta chains were all read from a single sample in a study of control samples from healthy donors and cancer patients (dated by TCRdb to about 2020). The library was made by the immunoSEQ multiplex PCR assay. Imported from immuneACCESS, the table was reduced by TCRdb to in-frame sequences with V and J called. These copies leave out some clones; in studies compared against another copy, an unresolved V gene accounts for under half, and the cause of the remainder is not known. This sample comprises 78,000 or so clones, roughly 90% of them detected only once. The leading ten clones occupy 4% of the sample. Sequences were obtained from blood. These receptors were obtained from a woman between 50 and 59 years old in good health.

The V call is TRBV2, the J call TRBJ2-1; a weak D match, TRBD1 (5 bases). Germline V lookup: CDR1 SNHLY, CDR2 FYNNEI. CDR3 length: 15 amino acids. Between the trimmed V and J ends, which lost 8 bases and 8 bases, there was a span of 22 bases. The DNA of the CDR3 is TGTGCCAGCGAAGATACGGCCCAGGGCCGGGATGAGCAGTTCTTC. Its translation is CASEDTAQGRDEQFF.

The V gene is TRBV7-3, the J gene TRBJ2-1, with D unclear. The ends were cut back, 4 bases at V and 6 bases at J, with 10 bases in the middle. The CDR3 consists of 13 residues. Germline loops: CDR1 SGHTA, CDR2 FQGTGA. The CDR3: CASSSELVNEQFF. The CDR3 coding sequence is TGTGCCAGCAGCTCCGAATTGGTCAATGAGCAGTTCTTC. Drawing the rest from reference TRBV7-3 and TRBJ2-1, the complete variable domain is GAGVSQTPSNKVTEKGKYVELRCDPISGHTALYWYRQSLGQGPEFLIYFQGTGAADDSGLPNDRFFAVRPEGSVSTLKIQRTERGDSAVYLCASSSELVNEQFFGPGTRLTVL.

This clone was observed a few times. The V gene is TRBV18, the J gene TRBJ1-2; possibly TRBD1 for D (5 bases). Germline assignment: CDR1 KGHSH and CDR2 LQKENI. The CDR3 length is 12 residues. The V end lost 6 bases, the J end lost 8 bases, and 13 bases lay between the germline ends. The chain's CDR3 is CASSTPGQGYTF. Written as DNA, the CDR3 is TGTGCCAGCTCTACACCAGGGCAAGGCTACACCTTC.

This clone was detected only a few times. The rearrangement uses TRBV4-1 and TRBJ2-7; TRBD1 matches at 7 bases. Germline lookup yields CDR1 MGHRA and CDR2 YSYEKL. V lost 1 base and J lost 0; bases outside the gene matches: 3. CDR3 size: 15 residues. In DNA form, the CDR3 reads TGCGCCAGCAGCCAAGCAGGGGGTCGCTCCTACGAGCAGTACTTC. This translates into CASSQAGGRSYEQYF.

This clone was seen more than once but under ten times. The chain has TRBV6-5 and TRBJ2-7; TRBD1 agrees at 10 bases. This CDR3 is 14 amino acids long. J gave up 3 bases and V 7 bases, and 6 bases lay outside the gene matches. Germline lookup yields CDR1 MNHEY and CDR2 SVGAGI. The CDR3 nucleotides read TGTGCCAGCAAGGCCGGGACAGGGGTCTACGAGCAGTACTTC. This encodes CASKAGTGVYEQYF.

Of note for this clone: The junction and the germline gene differ at one end; a read error may be behind it. The chain joins TRBV7-7 to TRBJ2-5, with 12 bases lining up with TRBD2. The germline gives CDR1 SSHAT, CDR2 FNYEAQ (reference sequence). This CDR3 is built from 18 residues. CDR3 protein: CASSPLAGGGSGQETQYF. In DNA, the CDR3 is TGTGCTAGCAGCCCCCTAGCGGGAGGGGGCTCGGGGCAAGAGACCCAGTACTTC.